Listed below are T cell receptor beta chains from one sample, sequenced in a study of T cells in Graves' hyperthyroidism and ophthalmopathy. A single record per CDR3 protein comes from TCRdb applying MiXCR to the multiplex PCR reads. The table records about 290,000 distinct CDR3 sequences, roughly 13% of them present only once. Sequencing used blood. These receptors came from a woman in her thirties or forties with Graves' hyperthyroidism. CDR3s include the opening cysteine and the closing phenylalanine or tryptophan.

j_call v_call cdr3_aa
TRBJ1-2 TRBV18 CASSADRGLSGYGYTF
TRBJ1-2 TRBV12-3/TRBV12-4 CASSSGGTTYGYTF
TRBJ2-1 TRBV3-1 CASSPLVAGHNEQFF
TRBJ2-3 TRBV5-5 CASSLFLLAGDTDTQYF
TRBJ2-3 TRBV2 CASRGTDTQYF
TRBJ2-7 TRBV7-9 CASSFTQGTDEQYF
TRBJ2-1 TRBV29-1 CSADVYNEQFF
TRBJ2-1 TRBV29-1 CSVSEGGHEQFF
TRBJ1-1 TRBV3-1 CASSPGRLNTEAFF
TRBJ2-5 TRBV7-9 CASSPQPGRRDQETQYF
TRBJ2-2 TRBV7-8 CASSPLSWGNTGELFF
TRBJ2-3 TRBV6-6 CASSYDGRDTQYF
TRBJ1-5 TRBV19 CASTLYLNSNQPQHF
TRBJ2-1 TRBV4-1 CASSQGLAGVSEQFF
TRBJ1-2 TRBV6-1 CASSEVGAGYGYTF
TRBJ2-5 TRBV4-1 CASSQEKGRIGGSGVQETQYF
TRBJ2-1 TRBV6-1 CASSRTKNEQFF
TRBJ2-1 TRBV6-1 CASSKTVNEQFF
TRBJ2-1 TRBV12-3/TRBV12-4 CASSIEAGAEQFF
TRBJ1-1 TRBV28 CASSLLKGRGGNTEAFF
TRBJ2-7 TRBV6-2/TRBV6-3 CASTSRGRRAIPSYEQYF
TRBJ1-5 TRBV2 CASSEEVGLQPQHF
TRBJ2-5 TRBV12-3/TRBV12-4 CASSLAGGLQETQYF
TRBJ2-1 TRBV6-2/TRBV6-3 CASQGAWGPYNEQFF
TRBJ2-5 TRBV28 CASSQRGSETQYF
TRBJ2-2 TRBV5-1 CASSLGGLAGTGELFF
TRBJ2-1 TRBV11-2 CASSPISGTYNEQFF
TRBJ1-1 TRBV5-1 CASSLEQLNTEAFF
TRBJ2-5 TRBV20-1 CSARRAAETQYF
TRBJ2-5 TRBV6-5 CASSYQGAGETQYF
TRBJ2-7 TRBV4-1 CASSLTGITSEQYF
TRBJ2-7 TRBV10-3 CATRSTLVGSVYEQYF
TRBJ1-3 TRBV30 CAWSTVEGVGNTIYF